These T cell receptor beta chains were read from a single sample in a study of blood T cell repertoires in COVID-19. Repertoires were generated with immunoSEQ multiplex PCR, while TCRdb's copy carries only in-frame clones and drops some. The sample holds some 340,000 clones, 90% to 95% seen once. Sequencing was done on a sample of PBMCs or T cells enriched from blood (not recorded which). The receptors derive from a woman aged 25 to 39 who had been exposed to COVID-19. CDR3s include the opening cysteine and the closing phenylalanine or tryptophan. D genes are given only for firm matches. Clone size is given for some rows only: seen once, a few or many times, or a class if the clone is expanded.

v_gene: TRBV5-1; abundance: -; j_gene: TRBJ2-2; d_gene: -; CDR3nt: TGCGCCAGCGAGGACAGTTTGAACACCGGGGAGCTGTTTTTT; CDR3aa: CASEDSLNTGELFF
v_gene: TRBV5-4; abundance: -; j_gene: TRBJ1-5; d_gene: -; CDR3nt: TGTGCCAGCAGTTCGTACCAGGGTGGTGGCAATCAGCCCCAGCATTTT; CDR3aa: CASSSYQGGGNQPQHF
v_gene: TRBV6-2/TRBV6-3; abundance: once; j_gene: TRBJ2-2; d_gene: -; CDR3nt: TGTGCCAGCAGTTACCGGGACTCGAGAACCGGGGAGCTGTTTTTT; CDR3aa: CASSYRDSRTGELFF
v_gene: TRBV5-1; abundance: -; j_gene: TRBJ1-4; d_gene: TRBD1; CDR3nt: TGCGCCAGCAGCTTGGAAGGGGCGACAGGGATTGGTGAAAAACTGTTTTTT; CDR3aa: CASSLEGATGIGEKLFF
v_gene: TRBV19; abundance: -; j_gene: TRBJ1-1; d_gene: -; CDR3nt: TGTGCCAGTAGTATAGATGTATCAGTTATGAACACTGAAGCTTTCTTT; CDR3aa: CASSIDVSVMNTEAFF
v_gene: TRBV13; abundance: -; j_gene: TRBJ1-2; d_gene: TRBD1; CDR3nt: TGTGCCAGCAGCCCCGGGACAGTTAATGGCTACACCTTC; CDR3aa: CASSPGTVNGYTF
v_gene: TRBV5-1; abundance: -; j_gene: TRBJ2-6; d_gene: -; CDR3nt: TGCGCCAGCGCACCACGGTGGGGGGCCAACGTCCTGACTTTC; CDR3aa: CASAPRWGANVLTF
v_gene: TRBV25-1; abundance: -; j_gene: TRBJ1-6; d_gene: -; CDR3nt: TGTGCCAGCGCCCTTGGACTTTCCCTCCACTTT; CDR3aa: CASALGLSLHF
v_gene: TRBV3-1/TRBV3-2; abundance: -; j_gene: TRBJ1-6; d_gene: -; CDR3nt: TGTGCCAGCAGCCAATCCCGGGGGAATTCACCCCTCCACTTT; CDR3aa: CASSQSRGNSPLHF
v_gene: TRBV19; abundance: -; j_gene: TRBJ1-1; d_gene: TRBD1; CDR3nt: TGTGCCAGTGGGACAGGGAACACTGAAGCTTTCTTT; CDR3aa: CASGTGNTEAFF
v_gene: TRBV7-6; abundance: -; j_gene: TRBJ1-2; d_gene: -; CDR3nt: TGTGCCAGCAGCGCCAGCACCTTC; CDR3aa: CASSASTF
v_gene: TRBV10-3; abundance: -; j_gene: TRBJ2-7; d_gene: TRBD1; CDR3nt: TGTGCCATCAGTTATGTACAACAGGGGAAGGAGCAGTACTTC; CDR3aa: CAISYVQQGKEQYF
v_gene: TRBV7-2; abundance: -; j_gene: TRBJ2-5; d_gene: TRBD2; CDR3nt: TGTGCCAGCAGCCCTTTCGTAGCGGGGGGCGCGGGGGCCCAGTACTTC; CDR3aa: CASSPFVAGGAGAQYF
v_gene: TRBV19; abundance: once; j_gene: TRBJ1-2; d_gene: -; CDR3nt: TGTGCCAGTAGTGCGAGACGGGGAAAAGTACCGAACTATGGCTACACCTTC; CDR3aa: CASSARRGKVPNYGYTF
v_gene: TRBV6-2/TRBV6-3; abundance: -; j_gene: TRBJ2-7; d_gene: -; CDR3nt: TGTGCCAGCAGTTTCATCGGGACTCACTACGAGCAGTACTTC; CDR3aa: CASSFIGTHYEQYF
v_gene: TRBV6-4; abundance: -; j_gene: TRBJ2-3; d_gene: TRBD2; CDR3nt: TGTGCCAGCAGTGAGGGGGGGTTGGCAGATACGCAGTATTTT; CDR3aa: CASSEGGLADTQYF
v_gene: TRBV18; abundance: -; j_gene: TRBJ1-1; d_gene: -; CDR3nt: TGTGCCAGCTCACCGCTCGAGGGGACATATGAAGCTTTCTTT; CDR3aa: CASSPLEGTYEAFF
v_gene: TRBV29-1; abundance: -; j_gene: TRBJ2-3; d_gene: TRBD2; CDR3nt: TGCAGCGTTGAAGATCACTCCAGCGGGGACTCAGATACGCAGTATTTT; CDR3aa: CSVEDHSSGDSDTQYF
v_gene: TRBV9; abundance: -; j_gene: TRBJ2-3; d_gene: -; CDR3nt: TGTGCCAGCAGTCGGACTGATGATACGCAGTATTTT; CDR3aa: CASSRTDDTQYF
v_gene: TRBV6-5; abundance: -; j_gene: TRBJ1-4; d_gene: TRBD1; CDR3nt: TGTGCCAGCAGCATCAACAGGGGGCGGGATGAAAAACTGTTTTTT; CDR3aa: CASSINRGRDEKLFF
v_gene: TRBV7-9; abundance: -; j_gene: TRBJ1-4; d_gene: TRBD1; CDR3nt: TGTGCCAGCAGCTTAGGCCAGGGGGCGCGCGTAAGTGAAAAACTGTTTTTT; CDR3aa: CASSLGQGARVSEKLFF
v_gene: TRBV6-1; abundance: few; j_gene: TRBJ1-3; d_gene: -; CDR3nt: TGTGCCAGCAGTGAACACGCAGGGTTAGGTGGAAACACCATATATTTT; CDR3aa: CASSEHAGLGGNTIYF
v_gene: TRBV13; abundance: once; j_gene: TRBJ1-5; d_gene: -; CDR3nt: TGTGCCAGCAGCTTAGGAGCACCATCGAACAATCAGCCCCAGCATTTT; CDR3aa: CASSLGAPSNNQPQHF
v_gene: TRBV4-3; abundance: -; j_gene: TRBJ2-1; d_gene: -; CDR3nt: TGCGCCAGCAGCCAAGGAGGAGGGGAGGCCAATGAGCAGTTCTTC; CDR3aa: CASSQGGGEANEQFF
v_gene: TRBV19; abundance: -; j_gene: TRBJ1-5; d_gene: -; CDR3nt: TGTGCCAGTGACCTGGGGAGAAGAGGCAATCAGCCCCAGCATTTT; CDR3aa: CASDLGRRGNQPQHF
v_gene: TRBV5-1; abundance: -; j_gene: TRBJ1-2; d_gene: TRBD1; CDR3nt: TGCGCCAGCAGCTTGGGCAGGGGGAACTATGGCTACACCTTC; CDR3aa: CASSLGRGNYGYTF
v_gene: TRBV3-1/TRBV3-2; abundance: -; j_gene: TRBJ1-1; d_gene: -; CDR3nt: TGTGCCAGCACCCATTTGTCAGGGTCTAACACTGAAGCTTTCTTT; CDR3aa: CASTHLSGSNTEAFF
v_gene: TRBV29-1; abundance: -; j_gene: TRBJ1-2; d_gene: -; CDR3nt: TGCAGCGTTCCCCAGGGCCTGGGTAACTATGGCTACACCTTC; CDR3aa: CSVPQGLGNYGYTF
v_gene: TRBV9; abundance: -; j_gene: TRBJ2-5; d_gene: TRBD1; CDR3nt: TGTGCCAGCAGTGGACAGGAACAAGAGACCCAGTACTTC; CDR3aa: CASSGQEQETQYF
v_gene: TRBV10-3; abundance: few; j_gene: TRBJ2-3; d_gene: TRBD2; CDR3nt: TGTGCCATCAGTGGAATTAGCGGGGGAGGCACAGATACGCAGTATTTT; CDR3aa: CAISGISGGGTDTQYF
v_gene: TRBV3-1/TRBV3-2; abundance: -; j_gene: TRBJ2-5; d_gene: -; CDR3nt: TGTGCCAGCAGCCTAGCCGAGACCCAGTACTTC; CDR3aa: CASSLAETQYF
v_gene: TRBV6-5; abundance: once; j_gene: TRBJ2-5; d_gene: TRBD1; CDR3nt: TGTGCCAGCAGAGGGACAGGGCAACCAGAGACCCAGTACTTC; CDR3aa: CASRGTGQPETQYF
v_gene: TRBV3-1/TRBV3-2; abundance: -; j_gene: TRBJ2-5; d_gene: -; CDR3nt: TGTGCCAGCAGCCAAGTCTTCGAGACCCAGTACTTC; CDR3aa: CASSQVFETQYF
v_gene: TRBV5-6; abundance: -; j_gene: TRBJ1-2; d_gene: TRBD1; CDR3nt: TGTGCCAGCAGCTTGTCAGGGGGCCTCTATGGCTACACCTTC; CDR3aa: CASSLSGGLYGYTF
v_gene: TRBV11-2; abundance: -; j_gene: TRBJ2-1; d_gene: TRBD1; CDR3nt: TGTGCCAGCAGCCTAGCAGGGGGTGAGCAGTTCTTC; CDR3aa: CASSLAGGEQFF
v_gene: TRBV4-3; abundance: -; j_gene: TRBJ1-6; d_gene: -; CDR3nt: TGCGCCAGCAGCCTAACAGGAAGGTCACCCCTCCACTTT; CDR3aa: CASSLTGRSPLHF
v_gene: TRBV5-1; abundance: once; j_gene: TRBJ1-4; d_gene: TRBD1; CDR3nt: TGCGCCAGCAGCGCCGGGACAGGGAGGAATGAAAAACTGTTTTTT; CDR3aa: CASSAGTGRNEKLFF
v_gene: TRBV7-9; abundance: -; j_gene: TRBJ1-2; d_gene: TRBD1; CDR3nt: TGTGCCAGCAGCCCGGACAGGAGGGAGCGTGGCTACACCTTC; CDR3aa: CASSPDRRERGYTF
v_gene: TRBV6-6; abundance: -; j_gene: TRBJ1-5; d_gene: TRBD1; CDR3nt: TGTGCCAGCAGGAGGGACAGCTATAGCAATCAGCCCCAGCATTTT; CDR3aa: CASRRDSYSNQPQHF
v_gene: TRBV10-3; abundance: -; j_gene: TRBJ2-5; d_gene: TRBD1; CDR3nt: TGTGCCATCAGTCCCGGGACAGGGGGAGGAGAGACCCAGTACTTC; CDR3aa: CAISPGTGGGETQYF
v_gene: TRBV6-5; abundance: -; j_gene: TRBJ1-6; d_gene: TRBD1; CDR3nt: TGTGCCAGCAGCCCCCGGACAGGGCAAAATTCACCCCTCCACTTT; CDR3aa: CASSPRTGQNSPLHF
v_gene: TRBV11-1; abundance: -; j_gene: TRBJ1-2; d_gene: TRBD1; CDR3nt: TGTGCCAGCAGCTGGGGGACAGGGGAAGGCTACACCTTC; CDR3aa: CASSWGTGEGYTF
v_gene: TRBV2; abundance: -; j_gene: TRBJ2-7; d_gene: TRBD2; CDR3nt: TGTGCCAGCAGTGAAGAAGCGGGGGCCGTCTACGAGCAGTACTTC; CDR3aa: CASSEEAGAVYEQYF
v_gene: TRBV6-2/TRBV6-3; abundance: -; j_gene: TRBJ2-2; d_gene: -; CDR3nt: TGTGCCAGCAGTTACACGATCAGGGGATATAGCGGGGAGCTGTTTTTT; CDR3aa: CASSYTIRGYSGELFF
v_gene: TRBV7-9; abundance: -; j_gene: TRBJ1-1; d_gene: -; CDR3nt: TGTGCCAGCAGCTTAGCCGGCAGGGGGAACACTGAAGCTTTCTTT; CDR3aa: CASSLAGRGNTEAFF
v_gene: TRBV7-3; abundance: -; j_gene: TRBJ1-6; d_gene: TRBD1; CDR3nt: TGTGCCAGCAGCTTGGGACAGGGGGAGGGATCACCCCTCCACTTT; CDR3aa: CASSLGQGEGSPLHF